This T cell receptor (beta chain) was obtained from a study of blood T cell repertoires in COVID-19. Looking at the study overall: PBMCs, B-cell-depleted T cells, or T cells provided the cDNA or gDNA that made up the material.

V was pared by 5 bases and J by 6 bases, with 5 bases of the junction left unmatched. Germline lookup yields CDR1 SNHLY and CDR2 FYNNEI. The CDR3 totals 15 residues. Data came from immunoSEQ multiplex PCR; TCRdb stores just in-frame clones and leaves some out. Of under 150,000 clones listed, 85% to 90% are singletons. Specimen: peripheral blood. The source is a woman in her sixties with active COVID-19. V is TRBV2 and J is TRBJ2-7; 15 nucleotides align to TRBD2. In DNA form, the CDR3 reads TGTGCCAGCAGTTACAGGGGACTAGCGGGAGGCGAGCAGTACTTC. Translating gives CASSYRGLAGGEQYF.